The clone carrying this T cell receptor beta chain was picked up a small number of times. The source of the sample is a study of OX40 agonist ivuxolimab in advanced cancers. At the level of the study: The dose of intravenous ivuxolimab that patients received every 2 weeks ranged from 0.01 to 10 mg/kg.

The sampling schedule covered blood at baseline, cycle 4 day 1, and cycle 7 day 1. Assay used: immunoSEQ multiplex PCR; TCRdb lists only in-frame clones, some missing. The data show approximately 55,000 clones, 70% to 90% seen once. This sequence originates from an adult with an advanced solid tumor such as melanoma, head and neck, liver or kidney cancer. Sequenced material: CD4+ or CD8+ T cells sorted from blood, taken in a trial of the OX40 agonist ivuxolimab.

CDR3 sequence reads: CASSFAASMGLKYEQYF. The CDR3 DNA sequence: TGTGCCAGCAGCTTTGCAGCATCAATGGGATTAAAGTACGAGCAGTACTTC. The chain links TRBV9 to TRBJ2-7; D gene ambiguous. Germline V gene lookup returns CDR1 SGDLS and CDR2 YYNGEE. The V gene lost 4 bases and the J gene lost 4 bases, with 24 bases spanning the gap. The CDR3 spans 17 residues. The full variable domain, with the rest looked up from reference TRBV9 and TRBJ2-7, is DSGVTQTPKHLITATGQRVTLRCSPRSGDLSVYWYQQSLDQGLQFLIQYYNGEERAKGNILERFSAQQFPDLHSELNLSSLELGDSALYFCASSFAASMGLKYEQYFGPGTRLTVT.